Each of the 14 T cell receptor beta chains below was sequenced from the same sample in a study of blood T cells in healthy people across ages (dated by TCRdb to the mid-2010s). The library was built by means of 5' RACE. Sequenced on an Illumina HiSeq 2500. The second PCR ran for roughly 6 to 11 cycles and used a J-beta primer mix along with a sample-barcoded 5' primer. TCRdb took the public reads, trimmed them with fastp at Q25, ran MiXCR for clone calling and kept in-frame beta chains. Each entry merges the rows of one CDR3 protein and shows their most common DNA and genes. The sample contains 800,000 to 900,000 distinct CDR3 sequences, 62% of them found a single time. Around a quarter of the sample comes from the top ten. Sequencing was done on a sample of blood. The source is a man aged 25 to 40 in good health.

The chain carries TRBV20-1 and TRBJ1-5; TRBD1 might be the D (6 bases). Germline CDR1 and CDR2: DFQATT and SNEGSKA (reference sequence). This CDR3 has 13 amino acids. Trimming removed 3 bases at V and 2 bases at J, with 8 bases between. DNA for the CDR3: TGCAGTGCTAGTCCAGGGGGCAATCAGCCCCAGCATTTT. Translation: CSASPGGNQPQHF.

The gene calls are TRBV4-1 and TRBJ1-2; TRBD1 matches at 7 bases. The CDR3 sequence is 14 residues long. Germline lookup yields CDR1 MGHRA and CDR2 YSYEKL. V lost 1 base, J lost 7 bases, and 6 bases stayed unmatched. Written as DNA, the CDR3 is TGCGCCAGCAGCCAAGTCGCTGACAGGGTTGGCTACACCTTC. It codes for CASSQVADRVGYTF.

V gene TRBV9 combines with J gene TRBJ1-6; 7 nucleotides match TRBD1. Trimming took 2 bases from V and 6 from J; bases not matched to a gene: 8. From germline, CDR1 is SGDLS and CDR2 YYNGEE. The CDR3 covers 16 residues. CDR3 sequence: CASSVTGAAFNSPLHF. The DNA of the CDR3 is TGTGCCAGCAGCGTCACAGGGGCCGCGTTTAATTCACCCCTCCACTTT.

The chain carries TRBV6-5 and TRBJ1-2; D gene ambiguous. This CDR3 region has 13 residues. Trimming pared 0 bases from V and 3 bases from J, leaving 5 bases between. Looked up from germline, CDR1 is MNHEY and CDR2 is SVGAGI. The CDR3 is CASSYSVYYGYTF. Written as DNA, the CDR3 is TGTGCCAGCAGTTACTCGGTCTACTATGGCTACACCTTC.

The chain combines TRBV5-6 with TRBJ2-1; the D is unclear. The CDR3 is made up of 11 amino acids. Germline V gene lookup returns CDR1 SGHDT and CDR2 YYEEEE. Between the trimmed V and J ends, which lost 7 bases and 4 bases, there was a span of 6 bases. CDR3 nucleotides: TGTGCCAGCGTGCTATACAATGAGCAGTTCTTC. It encodes CASVLYNEQFF. Full variable domain (rest looked up from reference TRBV5-6 and TRBJ2-1): DAGVTQSPTHLIKTRGQQVTLRCSPKSGHDTVSWYQQALGQGPQFIFQYYEEEERQRGNFPDRFSGHQFPNYSSELNVNALLLGDSALYLCASVLYNEQFFGPGTRLTVL.

Only a few counts were recorded for this clonotype. The chain has TRBV28 and TRBJ1-6; D uncertain. V was trimmed by 6 bases and J by 9 bases, leaving 6 bases between them. CDR3 length: 11 residues. CDR1 MDHEN and CDR2 SYDVKM come from the germline V gene. CDR3 in amino acids: CASSLSSPLHF. CDR3 DNA sequence: TGTGCCAGCAGCTTAAGTTCACCCCTCCACTTT.

The genes are TRBV12-3 or TRBV12-4 and TRBJ2-7; 8 nucleotides align to TRBD1. The length of the CDR3 is 15 residues. The V and J ends lost 4 bases and 5 bases, in that order; junction bases with no gene match: 10. The CDR3 DNA sequence: TGTGCCAGCAGTTCCAGGACAGGGTTAACGGACGAGCAGTACTTC. This codes for CASSSRTGLTDEQYF.

Comment on this clonotype: It is unclear where the CDR3 begins or ends on the DNA, so no DNA is shown, and the CDR3 is as TCRdb lists it. The genes are TRBV29-1 and TRBJ1-2; the table's D call, TRBD1, has no DNA check behind it. The germline CDR1 and CDR2 sequences are SQVTM and ANQGSEA. Both ends counted, the CDR3 spans 11 residues. This CDR3 is CSVGGGSGYTF.

The chain combines TRBV6-5 with TRBJ1-4; D ambiguous. Germline values: CDR1 MNHEY, CDR2 SVGAGI. The CDR3 runs to 15 residues. Trimming shortened V by 6 bases and J by 2 bases, and 13 bases separated the two germline ends. The CDR3 loop is CASRVDVSTNEKLFF. The DNA of the CDR3 is TGTGCCAGCAGAGTGGACGTTTCGACTAATGAAAAACTGTTTTTT.

Here the CDR3 reads CATGGGQGVLGEQYF. The CDR3 bases are TGTGCCACCGGGGGGGGACAGGGTGTTTTGGGCGAGCAGTACTTC. This chain uses TRBV15 with TRBJ2-7; 9 nucleotides match TRBD1. This CDR3 contains 15 residues. With V trimmed by 8 bases and J by 6 bases, 14 bases remained unmatched. CDR1 is LNHNV, CDR2 YYDKDF, per germline (reference sequence). Full variable domain (outside the CDR3, taken from reference TRBV15 and TRBJ2-7): DAMVIQNPRYQVTQFGKPVTLSCSQTLNHNVMYWYQQKSSQAPKLLFHYYDKDFNNEADTPDNFQSRRPNTSFCFLDIRSPGLGDTAMYLCATGGGQGVLGEQYFGPGTRLTVT.

CDR3 sequence (DNA): TGTGCCAGCAGTTACGTCGTATACAATGAGCAGTTCTTC. Encoded protein: CASSYVVYNEQFF. The chain carries TRBV6-2 or TRBV6-3 and TRBJ2-1; no reliable D call. CDR1 MNHEY and CDR2 SVGEGT come from the germline V gene. This CDR3 is 13 amino acids long. V gave up 2 bases and J gave up 4 bases, with 6 bases separating them.

This clonotype was detected only a few times. This chain joins TRBV20-1 and TRBJ2-7; 7 positions match TRBD1. CDR3 length: 14 amino acids. J was trimmed by 1 base and V by 1 base; bases with no gene match: 4. The germline V gene has CDR1 DFQATT and CDR2 SNEGSKA (reference sequence). The CDR3 DNA reads TGCAGTGCTAGAGTGACAGGGTCTTCCTACGAGCAGTACTTC. It specifies CSARVTGSSYEQYF.

This rearrangement joins TRBV7-9 to TRBJ1-1; TRBD1 agrees at 7 bases. Looked up from germline, CDR1 is SEHNR and CDR2 is FQNEAQ (reference sequence). CDR3 length: 14 amino acids. J lost 6 bases, V lost 5 bases, and 9 bases had no gene match. CDR3 sequence: CASSAGQDRSEAFF. The CDR3 nucleotides are TGTGCCAGCAGCGCCGGACAGGACCGCTCTGAAGCTTTCTTT.

The chain is built from TRBV4-1 and TRBJ2-3; D remains unclear. V was cut by 1 base and J by 2 bases, with 7 bases left in between. This CDR3 is 14 amino acids long. Germline V gene lookup returns CDR1 MGHRA and CDR2 YSYEKL. The CDR3 nucleotides read TGCGCCAGCAGCCAAGCCGACTTCACAGATACGCAGTATTTT. Translating it yields CASSQADFTDTQYF.